The source of this T cell receptor beta chain is a study of metastatic and nonmetastatic thyroid tumors (TCRdb year 2020). Turning to the overall study: For patients with malignant and with benign thyroid disease, the researchers compared repertoires between peripheral blood samples and tumor or nodule tissue samples. Paper-wide results and their limitations: In both blood and tumor samples, TCR beta diversity was reported to be significantly higher in malignant tumors than in benign nodules.

Libraries were made using PCR. These reads were obtained on an Illumina HiSeq 4000. High-throughput sequencing was used to profile the TCR beta-chain CDR3 region of every patient. As for the original processing: A classifier to discriminate distant-metastatic papillary thyroid cancer patients was built from CDR3 differences across clinicopathological groups. The Shannon index was used to assess repertoire diversity, and the Morisita-Horn index was used to assess tumor-blood repertoire similarity. TCRdb cleaned the public reads at Q25 with fastp, built clones with MiXCR and kept in-frame beta chains. TCRdb assigned the V and J calls; the authors' analysis was not used. This sample is represented by some 55,000 clones; 30% of them were singletons. The top ten clones comprise around 15% of the sample. No patient had received any treatment before thyroid surgery. Using T-cell receptor beta sequencing, the study looked back at clinical samples from patients collected from about 2011 to 2018.

Points on this clone: It has no known antigen specificity. No much larger clone exists at a distance of one base, and base qualities are not known.

The V end loses 4 bases and the J end loses 6 bases, and a stretch of 12 bases separates them. For CDR1 and CDR2, the germline V gene lists SGHTA and FQGNSA. Measured from the cysteine to the phenylalanine, the CDR3 is 13 residues long. Just CDR3 DNA is preserved here, 39 bases in frame from base 1. The receptor was isolated from a female donor with papillary thyroid cancer or a benign thyroid nodule (not recorded which). Some clones in this sample may be carry-over from other donors' samples. The chain is assembled from TRBV7-2 and TRBJ2-5; perhaps TRBD2 is the D gene, with 5 bases matching. Specimen: blood. The CDR3: CASSSATGKTQYF. At the DNA level, the sequence is TGTGCCAGCAGCTCCGCAACCGGGAAGACCCAGTACTTC.